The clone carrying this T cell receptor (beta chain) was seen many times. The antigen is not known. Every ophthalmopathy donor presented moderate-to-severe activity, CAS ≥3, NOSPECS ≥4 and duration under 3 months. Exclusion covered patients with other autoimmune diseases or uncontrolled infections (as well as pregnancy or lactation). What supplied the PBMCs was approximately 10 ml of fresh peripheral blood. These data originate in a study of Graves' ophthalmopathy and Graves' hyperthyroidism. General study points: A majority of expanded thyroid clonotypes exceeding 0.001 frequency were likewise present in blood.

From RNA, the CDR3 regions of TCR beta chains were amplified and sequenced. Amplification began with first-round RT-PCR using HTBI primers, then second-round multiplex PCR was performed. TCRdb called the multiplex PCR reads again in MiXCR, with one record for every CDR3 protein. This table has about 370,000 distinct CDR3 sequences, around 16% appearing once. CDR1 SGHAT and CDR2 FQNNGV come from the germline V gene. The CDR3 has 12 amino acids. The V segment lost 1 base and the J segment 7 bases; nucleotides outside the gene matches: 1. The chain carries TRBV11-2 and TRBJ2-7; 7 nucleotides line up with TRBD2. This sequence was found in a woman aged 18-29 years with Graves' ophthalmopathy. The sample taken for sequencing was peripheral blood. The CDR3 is CASSLVGGEQYF. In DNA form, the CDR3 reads TGTGCCAGCAGCTTAGTCGGGGGGGAGCAGTACTTC.